The 13 T cell receptor beta chains below were found in one sample sequenced in a study of graft-versus-host responses after intestinal transplantation. For these TCRs, the target antigens are not known. TCRdb's table, derived via immunoSEQ multiplex PCR, lists solely in-frame clones and lacks some. The sample lists tens of thousands of clones; about four fifths were seen once. The sample consisted of unstimulated CD8+ T cells sorted from spleen or lymph node cells, taken before intestinal transplant. All receptors derive from a human donor who received an intestinal transplant.

The chain couples TRBV7-3 to TRBJ2-7; TRBD1 agrees at 9 bases. Germline CDR1 is SGHTA and CDR2 is FQGTGA. The CDR3 extends over 15 amino acids. Trimming at V came to 1 base and at J to 2 bases, leaving 3 bases not matched to a gene. The CDR3 sequence: CASSLNRGPAYEQYF. The CDR3 region has the DNA TGTGCCAGCAGCTTAAACAGGGGGCCAGCCTACGAGCAGTACTTC. The variable domain in full, completed from reference TRBV7-3 and TRBJ2-7, reads GAGVSQTPSNKVTEKGKYVELRCDPISGHTALYWYRQSLGQGPEFLIYFQGTGAADDSGLPNDRFFAVRPEGSVSTLKIQRTERGDSAVYLCASSLNRGPAYEQYFGPGTRLTVT.

For the CDR3, the DNA is TGTGCCAGCAGCCCTTTGATTGCCGGGACAGGGGAGGGGTTCACAGATACGCAGTATTTT. This sequence encodes CASSPLIAGTGEGFTDTQYF. The chain recombines TRBV9 with TRBJ2-3; 10 bases are shared with TRBD1. This CDR3 comprises 20 residues. J lost 2 bases, V lost 4 bases, and 19 bases had no gene match. Germline V gene data show CDR1 as SGDLS and CDR2 as YYNGEE.

The count of this clone is one. The chain has TRBV6-5 and TRBJ2-7; TRBD2 aligns across 9 bases. The ends lost 10 bases at V and 6 bases at J; junction bases unmatched: 13. The germline CDR1 and CDR2 sequences are MNHEY and SVGAGI. The CDR3 consists of 14 residues. This chain's CDR3 is CATPPVAGATEQYF. CDR3 DNA: TGTGCCACCCCCCCCGTAGCGGGAGCAACCGAGCAGTACTTC.

The gene calls are TRBV5-4 and TRBJ2-2, with a tentative D call TRBD2 (6 bases). Germline V lookup: CDR1 SGHNT, CDR2 YYREEE (reference sequence). The germline V and J ends were trimmed by 0 bases and 2 bases, with 17 bases remaining between them. CDR3 length: 18 residues. The CDR3 nucleotides read TGTGCCAGCAGCTTGGATTGGTATAGCGGTTATAACACCGGGGAGCTGTTTTTT. Translating it yields CASSLDWYSGYNTGELFF.

This chain links TRBV10-3 with TRBJ2-1; 10 nucleotides line up with TRBD2. J was trimmed by 7 bases and V by 0 bases; bases with no gene match: 6. Germline CDR1 reads ENHRY; CDR2 reads SYGVKD. This CDR3 spans 16 amino acids. The chain's CDR3 is CAISESGLAGENEQFF. DNA of the CDR3: TGTGCCATCAGTGAGTCGGGGCTAGCGGGAGAGAATGAGCAGTTCTTC.

The V gene is TRBV5-1, the J gene TRBJ1-1, with TRBD1 as a possible D gene (6 bases). This CDR3 region has 15 residues. V was trimmed by 4 bases and J by 2 bases, leaving 15 bases between them. Germline CDR1 reads SGHRS; CDR2 reads YFSETQ. Written as DNA, the CDR3 is TGCGCCAGCAGCGAATCGGGACACCTAAACACTGAAGCTTTCTTT. Translation gives CASSESGHLNTEAFF.

This rearrangement joins TRBV2 to TRBJ1-4, with D maybe TRBD1 (5 bases). The V end lost 8 bases, the J end lost 0 bases, and 13 bases lay between the germline ends. The germline gives CDR1 SNHLY, CDR2 FYNNEI. This CDR3 region has 15 residues. In DNA form, the CDR3 reads TGTGCCAGCTCACAGCAGACAGCAACTAATGAAAAACTGTTTTTT. This codes for CASSQQTATNEKLFF. Using reference TRBV2 and TRBJ1-4 for the parts outside the CDR3, the full variable domain is EPEVTQTPSHQVTQMGQEVILRCVPISNHLYFYWYRQILGQKVEFLVSFYNNEISEKSEIFDDQFSVERPDGSNFTLKIRSTKLEDSAMYFCASSQQTATNEKLFFGSGTQLSVL.

V and J are TRBV5-3 and TRBJ2-1; tentative D call: TRBD1 (5 bases). Being an ORF, TRBV5-3 has a function that is uncertain. This CDR3 has 16 residues. With 1 base removed from V and 7 bases from J, the gap between germline ends came to 18 bases. The CDR3 bases are TGTGCCAGAAGCTTGAGTACAGCGCAGGGCCGGAATGAGCAGTTCTTC. It codes for CARSLSTAQGRNEQFF.

The V gene is TRBV6-4, the J gene TRBJ1-1; TRBD1 might be the D (5 bases). This CDR3 is 13 amino acids long. Between the trimmed V and J ends, which lost 5 bases and 2 bases, there was a span of 9 bases. CDR1 and CDR2 from the germline V gene are MRHNA and SNTAGT. CDR3 in amino acids: CASSTGSNTEAFF. As DNA, the CDR3 is TGTGCCAGCAGTACAGGTAGTAACACTGAAGCTTTCTTT.

The CDR3 loop reads CASSWSGNTIYF. CDR3 in DNA: TGTGCCAGCAGCTGGAGCGGAAACACCATATATTTT. This chain connects TRBV11-2 to TRBJ1-3, with D unclear. The V end lost 4 bases, the J end lost 4 bases, and 5 bases lay between the germline ends. The CDR3 is 12 residues long. Per germline, CDR1 SGHAT and CDR2 FQNNGV. The entire variable domain, with the rest obtained from reference TRBV11-2 and TRBJ1-3, is as follows: EAGVAQSPRYKIIEKRQSVAFWCNPISGHATLYWYQQILGQGPKLLIQFQNNGVVDDSQLPKDRFSAERLKGVDSTLKIQPAKLEDSAVYLCASSWSGNTIYFGEGSWLTVV.

This sequence joins TRBV11-2 and TRBJ2-5; a weak D match, TRBD1 (5 bases). Trimming cost V 1 base and J 2 bases, with 11 bases left between them. The CDR3 totals 15 residues. Germline lookup yields CDR1 SGHAT and CDR2 FQNNGV. This CDR3 is CASSLGVTDQETQYF. The CDR3 coding sequence is TGTGCCAGCAGCTTAGGAGTGACAGATCAAGAGACCCAGTACTTC.

The chain joins TRBV6-5 to TRBJ2-7, with D perhaps given as TRBD1 or TRBD2 (6 bases each). Germline assignment: CDR1 MNHEY and CDR2 SVGAGI. Between the trimmed V and J ends, which lost 2 bases and 6 bases, there was a span of 14 bases. This CDR3 comprises 14 residues. CDR3 protein: CASSYTPGAPEQYF. The CDR3, as DNA: TGTGCCAGCAGTTACACCCCGGGGGCCCCCGAGCAGTACTTC.

The chain couples TRBV7-9 to TRBJ2-5; D is tentatively TRBD1 or TRBD2 (5 bases each). CDR1 and CDR2 (germline): SEHNR, FQNEAQ (reference sequence). This CDR3 comprises 14 residues. With 4 bases removed from V and 11 bases from J, the gap between germline ends came to 20 bases. The CDR3 is CASSSEEGVWEQYF. The CDR3 DNA follows: TGTGCCAGCAGCTCGGAGGAAGGGGTGTGGGAGCAGTACTTC.